Given below is one T cell receptor (beta chain) in context. Its antigen is not known. This sample stems from a study of OX40 agonist ivuxolimab in advanced cancers. Study overall: Patients received the agonistic anti-OX40 (CD134) antibody ivuxolimab. The dose-escalation cohort was approximately 84% male, with a mean age of approximately 62 years, ranging about 23 to 80. Study-wide points: Antigens targeted by the expanded peripheral T cells were not determined.

Repertoires were generated with immunoSEQ multiplex PCR, while TCRdb's copy carries only in-frame clones and drops some. The sample carries approximately 54,000 clones, approximately 90% recorded once. The CDR3 runs 13 residues. In germline, CDR1 is MNHEY, CDR2 SMNVEV (reference sequence). The ends were cut back, 3 bases at V and 10 bases at J, with 10 bases in the middle. This clonotype was obtained from an adult with an advanced solid tumor such as melanoma, head and neck, liver or kidney cancer. The sample was CD4+ or CD8+ T cells sorted from blood, taken in a trial of the OX40 agonist ivuxolimab. The chain employs TRBV27 and TRBJ1-6; D is ambiguous. In nucleotides, the CDR3 is TGTGCCAGCAGTTTGCCGGGTTACTCACCCCTCCACTTT. It yields the protein CASSLPGYSPLHF.